A selection of T cell receptor beta chains follows, all from one sample in a study of monozygotic twins with inflammatory bowel disease. TCRdb reanalyzed the 5' RACE reads, giving one entry per CDR3 protein sequence and no DNA. Its table records around 220,000 distinct CDR3 sequences. Sequenced: blood. Receptors were obtained from a human donor with ulcerative colitis or Crohn's disease, or a healthy co-twin of an affected twin (not recorded which). The CDR3 runs from the conserved cysteine through the conserved F or W.

j_gene: TRBJ2-1
len: 14
v_gene: TRBV7-9
CDR3aa: CASSLGQGGNEQFF

j_gene: TRBJ2-2
len: 15
v_gene: TRBV20-1
CDR3aa: CSAKVAGVRTGELFF

j_gene: TRBJ1-3
len: 14
v_gene: TRBV20-1
CDR3aa: CSVPGEGTGNTIYF

j_gene: TRBJ2-5
len: 15
v_gene: TRBV28
CDR3aa: CASSPRGGRGETQYF

j_gene: TRBJ1-4
len: 15
v_gene: TRBV12-3/TRBV12-4
CDR3aa: CASSQTRGPNEKLFF

j_gene: TRBJ2-1
len: 13
v_gene: TRBV12-3/TRBV12-4
CDR3aa: CASSLLQGSEQFF

j_gene: TRBJ2-1
len: 13
v_gene: TRBV25-1
CDR3aa: CASSELVYNEQFF

j_gene: TRBJ2-3
len: 12
v_gene: TRBV24-1
CDR3aa: CATSDLPDTQYF

j_gene: TRBJ2-5
len: 12
v_gene: TRBV18
CDR3aa: CASSPIEETQYF

j_gene: TRBJ1-1
len: 17
v_gene: TRBV6-2/TRBV6-3
CDR3aa: CASSPRGRLSTNTEAFF

j_gene: TRBJ1-1
len: 14
v_gene: TRBV7-9
CDR3aa: CASSLGASTFEAFF

j_gene: TRBJ1-5
len: 14
v_gene: TRBV27
CDR3aa: CASSFGSKNQPQHF

j_gene: TRBJ1-2
len: 14
v_gene: TRBV12-3/TRBV12-4
CDR3aa: CASSWGTGIYGYTF

j_gene: TRBJ2-2
len: 16
v_gene: TRBV5-4
CDR3aa: CASSSTTGANTGELFF

j_gene: TRBJ1-3
len: 15
v_gene: TRBV7-3
CDR3aa: CASSPDGSSGNTIYF

j_gene: TRBJ2-7
len: 14
v_gene: TRBV20-1
CDR3aa: CSAPTSGGAYEQYF

j_gene: TRBJ1-1
len: 16
v_gene: TRBV6-2/TRBV6-3
CDR3aa: CASSYRGQYGRTEAFF

j_gene: TRBJ1-2
len: 19
v_gene: TRBV11-1
CDR3aa: CASSSWEDSPLPLNYGYTF

j_gene: TRBJ2-7
len: 14
v_gene: TRBV20-1
CDR3aa: CSAREGQGSREQYF

j_gene: TRBJ1-5
len: 14
v_gene: TRBV19
CDR3aa: CASWTGAWNQPQHF

j_gene: TRBJ1-1
len: 13
v_gene: TRBV2
CDR3aa: CASSGDFALGAFF

j_gene: TRBJ2-1
len: 16
v_gene: TRBV5-1
CDR3aa: CASSRGISTGSDEQFF

j_gene: TRBJ2-1
len: 15
v_gene: TRBV4-2
CDR3aa: CASSLRTSLDNEQFF

j_gene: TRBJ1-1
len: 17
v_gene: TRBV4-2
CDR3aa: CASSQDWIIRTNTEAFF

j_gene: TRBJ1-5
len: 15
v_gene: TRBV19
CDR3aa: CASRQAYVSNQPQHF

j_gene: TRBJ1-2
len: 12
v_gene: TRBV30
CDR3aa: CAWNLENYGYTF

j_gene: TRBJ2-1
len: 14
v_gene: TRBV20-1
CDR3aa: CSALQGDYQYEQFF

j_gene: TRBJ1-4
len: 16
v_gene: TRBV7-2
CDR3aa: CASSLGLGATNEKLFF

j_gene: TRBJ1-6
len: 15
v_gene: TRBV18
CDR3aa: CASSPPGQGITPLHF

j_gene: TRBJ1-1
len: 13
v_gene: TRBV20-1
CDR3aa: CSADRDRGLQAFF

j_gene: TRBJ1-2
len: 13
v_gene: TRBV29-1
CDR3aa: CSADSHLTYGYTF

j_gene: TRBJ2-1
len: 16
v_gene: TRBV11-2
CDR3aa: CASSPTTSGTPREQFF

j_gene: TRBJ2-3
len: 17
v_gene: TRBV28
CDR3aa: CASSLLTSGRTTDTQYF

j_gene: TRBJ1-2
len: 16
v_gene: TRBV5-1
CDR3aa: CASSFSGGGREDGYTF

j_gene: TRBJ2-5
len: 13
v_gene: TRBV7-9
CDR3aa: CASSLEELKTQYF

j_gene: TRBJ1-2
len: 18
v_gene: TRBV5-1
CDR3aa: CASSLAGTGITANYGYTF

j_gene: TRBJ2-3
len: 13
v_gene: TRBV29-1
CDR3aa: CSVWRSGMDTQYF

j_gene: TRBJ2-6
len: 15
v_gene: TRBV19
CDR3aa: CASSGPRSGANVLTF

j_gene: TRBJ1-5
len: 16
v_gene: TRBV4-3
CDR3aa: CASSQDRQDSNQPQHF

j_gene: TRBJ2-5
len: 14
v_gene: TRBV2
CDR3aa: CASSELAVPVPQYF

j_gene: TRBJ2-1
len: 15
v_gene: TRBV29-1
CDR3aa: CNVAVLGQSYNEQFF

j_gene: TRBJ1-6
len: 17
v_gene: TRBV6-1
CDR3aa: CASSQGREISYNSPLHF

j_gene: TRBJ2-5
len: 14
v_gene: TRBV20-1
CDR3aa: CSAKASGSLETQYF

j_gene: TRBJ2-7
len: 14
v_gene: TRBV20-1
CDR3aa: CSADPRGETYEQYF

j_gene: TRBJ2-3
len: 17
v_gene: TRBV24-1
CDR3aa: CATSDPVAGGGTDTQYF

j_gene: TRBJ1-2
len: 14
v_gene: TRBV4-2
CDR3aa: CASSPLQGAGGYTF

j_gene: TRBJ1-1
len: 13
v_gene: TRBV20-1
CDR3aa: CSARIGGIAEAFF

j_gene: TRBJ2-7
len: 14
v_gene: TRBV5-1
CDR3aa: CASSVVGTIYEQYF

j_gene: TRBJ2-7
len: 13
v_gene: TRBV4-1
CDR3aa: CASSRDRGLEQYF

j_gene: TRBJ2-2
len: 16
v_gene: TRBV5-1
CDR3aa: CASSLEGRTGTGELFF

j_gene: TRBJ2-1
len: 11
v_gene: TRBV25-1
CDR3aa: CASRLLREQFF

j_gene: TRBJ2-5
len: 15
v_gene: TRBV29-1
CDR3aa: CSVTFGQAYQETQYF

j_gene: TRBJ2-7
len: 16
v_gene: TRBV7-8
CDR3aa: CASSKGQGQAPHEQYF

j_gene: TRBJ2-2
len: 14
v_gene: TRBV20-1
CDR3aa: CSALGPLGTGELFF

j_gene: TRBJ2-1
len: 13
v_gene: TRBV29-1
CDR3aa: CSVVVGPHNEQFF